This T cell receptor (beta chain) is drawn from a study of T cell responses to AZD1222 COVID-19 vaccine. At the level of the study: Doses given second, at about 4 or about 12 weeks, were pooled.

Repertoires were generated with immunoSEQ multiplex PCR, while TCRdb's copy carries only in-frame clones and drops some. Counted here are under 95,000 clones, around 90% occurring once; the ten biggest clones make up 2.4%. For this clone: Its antigen is unidentified.

Study conclusions and caveats: Breadth and depth of Spike-specific TCRs rose after two AZD1222 doses. Close to half of all spike-specific TCRs reportedly target regions of the variants that are unmutated. Without day 14 samples, only post-peak T cell repertoires were studied.

J gave up 5 bases and V 2 bases, and 4 bases lay outside the gene matches. Germline CDR1 reads KGHSH; CDR2 reads LQKENI. The length of the CDR3 is 15 residues. The V and J genes are TRBV18 and TRBJ1-4; 8 nucleotides line up with TRBD1. The clonotype originates from an adult in good health. The source material was peripheral blood, sampled on day 0 of AZD1222 vaccination. CDR3 protein: CASSPGDRKNEKLFF. The CDR3 DNA reads as TGTGCCAGCTCACCAGGGGACAGGAAGAATGAAAAACTGTTTTTT.